The 23 T cell receptor beta chains listed next were all sequenced from one sample in a study of blood T cell repertoires in COVID-19. Clones were sequenced by immunoSEQ multiplex PCR, and TCRdb holds only the in-frame ones, with some missing. The repertoire holds 100,000 to 150,000 clones, around nine tenths seen once, with roughly an eighth in the top ten. Sequencing used peripheral blood. The source of these receptors is an older woman with COVID-19, enrolled during active disease.

The CDR3 DNA reads TGTGCCAGCAGTTTTGAGGGTAAGAACACCGGGGAGCTGTTTTTT. This codes for CASSFEGKNTGELFF. The chain recombines TRBV28 with TRBJ2-2; maybe TRBD2 (5 bases). The CDR3 length is 15 residues. V gave up 3 bases and J gave up 1 base, with 9 bases separating them. CDR1 MDHEN and CDR2 SYDVKM come from the germline V gene. Full variable domain (rest looked up from reference TRBV28 and TRBJ2-2): DVKVTQSSRYLVKRTGEKVFLECVQDMDHENMFWYRQDPGLGLRLIYFSYDVKMKEKGDIPEGYSVSREKKERFSLILESASTNQTSMYLCASSFEGKNTGELFFGEGSRLTVL.

This clone has a single count. The chain is built from TRBV18 and TRBJ1-4; unclear D gene. The V gene's germline CDR1 is KGHSH and CDR2 LQKENI. With 3 bases removed from V and 0 bases from J, the gap between germline ends came to 11 bases. The CDR3 runs 16 residues. The CDR3 DNA reads TGTGCCAGCTCACCCCGAGGATTGGCAACTAATGAAAAACTGTTTTTT. Its protein is CASSPRGLATNEKLFF.

The chain employs TRBV5-6 and TRBJ2-1, with a possible D match to TRBD2 (6 bases). The CDR3 is made up of 15 amino acids. Trimming took 4 bases from V and 8 from J, leaving 19 bases between them. Per germline, CDR1 SGHDT and CDR2 YYEEEE. The CDR3 loop is CASSLRGTSSYEQFF. For the CDR3, the DNA is TGTGCCAGCAGCCTCCGCGGGACCTCTTCCTATGAGCAGTTCTTC. The variable domain in full, completed from reference TRBV5-6 and TRBJ2-1, reads DAGVTQSPTHLIKTRGQQVTLRCSPKSGHDTVSWYQQALGQGPQFIFQYYEEEERQRGNFPDRFSGHQFPNYSSELNVNALLLGDSALYLCASSLRGTSSYEQFFGPGTRLTVL.

The V call is TRBV7-2, the J call TRBJ1-5; the D is unclear. The CDR3 consists of 13 residues. V was cut by 5 bases and J by 7 bases, with 12 bases left in between. Germline lookup yields CDR1 SGHTA and CDR2 FQGNSA. Written as DNA, the CDR3 is TGTGCCAGCAGCAAGACTACCGAGCAGCCCCAGCATTTT. This gives the protein CASSKTTEQPQHF.

The chain carries TRBV5-4 and TRBJ2-2, with 13 bases fitting TRBD2. From germline, CDR1 is SGHNT and CDR2 YYREEE (reference sequence). V was pared by 4 bases and J by 0 bases, with 6 bases of the junction left unmatched. The CDR3 runs to 18 residues. The chain's CDR3 is CASSRGLAGASNTGELFF. The CDR3 DNA sequence: TGTGCCAGCAGCCGCGGACTAGCGGGGGCCTCGAACACCGGGGAGCTGTTTTTT. The full variable domain, its missing parts supplied by reference TRBV5-4 and TRBJ2-2, is ETGVTQSPTHLIKTRGQQVTLRCSSQSGHNTVSWYQQALGQGPQFIFQYYREEENGRGNFPPRFSGLQFPNYSSELNVNALELDDSALYLCASSRGLAGASNTGELFFGEGSRLTVL.

This clone was seen only once. The chain combines TRBV7-9 with TRBJ1-5, with D hard to call. The CDR3 is 14 residues long. The V gene's germline CDR1 is SEHNR and CDR2 FQNEAQ (reference sequence). V was clipped by 5 bases and J by 2 bases, with 10 bases between them. The CDR3 sequence: CASSPPGGNQPQHF. CDR3 DNA: TGTGCCAGCAGCCCCCCCGGGGGCAATCAGCCCCAGCATTTT.

The chain links TRBV28 to TRBJ1-2, with D possibly matching TRBD1 (5 bases). Germline V lookup: CDR1 MDHEN, CDR2 SYDVKM. CDR3 size: 15 residues. Trimming pared 3 bases from V and 2 bases from J, leaving 13 bases between. The CDR3 DNA is TGTGCCAGCAGTTTTCTGGGGGGTGTGAACTATGGCTACACCTTC. Amino acid sequence: CASSFLGGVNYGYTF.

The genes are TRBV28 and TRBJ1-6, with a possible D match to TRBD1 (6 bases). Germline V lookup: CDR1 MDHEN, CDR2 SYDVKM. V was trimmed by 5 bases and J by 5 bases, leaving 13 bases between them. The CDR3 sequence is 15 residues long. CDR3 in amino acids: CASSGGGHNNSPLHF. CDR3 bases: TGTGCCAGCAGTGGGGGGGGACATAATAATTCACCCCTCCACTTT.

This chain's CDR3 is CASSRSGIYIYGYTF. The CDR3 nucleotides read TGTGCCAGTAGTAGGAGCGGGATCTACATTTATGGCTACACCTTC. The chain has TRBV19 and TRBJ1-2; D is unclear. Trimming removed 4 bases from V and 5 bases from J, with 17 bases in between. Germline CDR1 is LNHDA and CDR2 is SQIVND (reference sequence). The CDR3 consists of 15 residues.

This clone was counted once. This rearrangement joins TRBV6-2 or TRBV6-3 to TRBJ2-2; D is perhaps TRBD2 (7 bases). V lost 5 bases and J lost 4, with 14 bases in between. The germline gives CDR1 MNHEY, CDR2 SVGEGT. The CDR3 covers 15 residues. CDR3 amino acids: CASSAPGGFTGELFF. Written as DNA, the CDR3 is TGTGCCAGCAGTGCCCCGGGGGGCTTCACCGGGGAGCTGTTTTTT.

V is TRBV5-1 and J is TRBJ2-1; 13 bases map to TRBD2. The CDR3 is 15 residues long. The V gene end was trimmed by 4 bases and the J gene end by 8 bases; junction bases not matched to a gene: 6. The germline V gene has CDR1 SGHRS and CDR2 YFSETQ. CDR3 sequence (DNA): TGCGCCAGCAGCCCCCGGACTAGCGGGGGTGATGAGCAGTTCTTC. Protein: CASSPRTSGGDEQFF.

The chain uses TRBV6-5 and TRBJ1-1, with a weak D call TRBD1 (5 bases). Trimming stripped 6 bases from V and 11 bases from J, with 22 bases between. This CDR3 comprises 14 residues. Germline V gene lookup returns CDR1 MNHEY and CDR2 SVGAGI. In nucleotides, the CDR3 is TGTGCCAGCAGCTCCAACACCAGGGTGGAGGGGGCTTTCTTT. Translating gives CASSSNTRVEGAFF.

The sample holds a few counts of this clone. The CDR3 loop reads CASSEALPTGEGYTF. The CDR3 coding sequence is TGTGCCAGCAGTGAAGCGCTTCCGACAGGGGAGGGCTACACCTTC. This chain links TRBV2 with TRBJ1-2; 8 positions agree with TRBD1. In germline, CDR1 is SNHLY, CDR2 FYNNEI. Trimming cost V 0 bases and J 8 bases; bases outside gene matches: 8. The length of the CDR3 is 15 residues. The variable domain in full, with the rest retrieved from reference TRBV2 and TRBJ1-2, is EPEVTQTPSHQVTQMGQEVILRCVPISNHLYFYWYRQILGQKVEFLVSFYNNEISEKSEIFDDQFSVERPDGSNFTLKIRSTKLEDSAMYFCASSEALPTGEGYTFGSGTRLTVV.

The V gene is TRBV29-1, the J gene TRBJ1-5; the D gene is possibly TRBD1 (6 bases). The length of the CDR3 is 13 residues. Per germline, CDR1 SQVTM and CDR2 ANQGSEA. Trimming cost V 6 bases and J 7 bases, with 16 bases left between them. The CDR3 region has the DNA TGCAGCGTGGGCGAACAGGGAAACCAGCCCCAGCATTTT. It encodes CSVGEQGNQPQHF. The full variable domain, rest sourced from reference TRBV29-1 and TRBJ1-5, is SAVISQKPSRDICQRGTSLTIQCQVDSQVTMMFWYRQQPGQSLTLIATANQGSEATYESGFVIDKFPISRPNLTFSTLTVSNMSPEDSSIYLCSVGEQGNQPQHFGDGTRLSIL.

CDR3 in DNA: TGCGCCAGCAGGATCACGGGGGGGAACACTGAAGCTTTCTTT. This sequence encodes CASRITGGNTEAFF. The V gene is TRBV5-1, the J gene TRBJ1-1; D perhaps matches TRBD1 (5 bases). V lost 5 bases to trimming and J lost 1 base, with 12 bases between them. Germline CDR1 SGHRS, CDR2 YFSETQ. CDR3 length: 14 amino acids.

The chain combines TRBV9 with TRBJ1-2; no definite D call. The CDR3 is 14 amino acids. Trimming cost V 0 bases and J 7 bases, with 13 bases left between them. The germline V gene encodes CDR1 SGDLS and CDR2 YYNGEE. The CDR3 loop reads CASSVVREAAGYTF. DNA for the CDR3: TGTGCCAGCAGCGTAGTGAGGGAGGCAGCTGGCTACACCTTC.

This clone has just a few counts. The chain carries TRBV5-1 and TRBJ2-7; weak D call: TRBD2 (6 bases). The ends were cut back, 4 bases at V and 2 bases at J, with 16 bases in the middle. Germline V CDR1 and CDR2: SGHRS, YFSETQ. This CDR3 has 15 residues. The CDR3 DNA follows: TGCGCCAGCAGCCGGACTACTGGGGGAACCTACGAGCAGTACTTC. This translates into CASSRTTGGTYEQYF.

The chain carries TRBV19 and TRBJ2-1; 10 bases agree with TRBD2. This CDR3 has 15 residues. Germline lookup yields CDR1 LNHDA and CDR2 SQIVND (reference sequence). V trimming: 6 bases; J trimming: 9 bases; junction bases outside the gene matches: 11. CDR3 amino acids: CASRVELAGAGEQFF. CDR3 DNA sequence: TGTGCCAGTAGGGTTGAGCTAGCGGGGGCCGGTGAGCAGTTCTTC.

This rearrangement joins TRBV6-1 to TRBJ1-2; 7 nucleotides agree with TRBD1. Germline loops: CDR1 MNHNS, CDR2 SASEGT. V dropped 5 bases and J dropped 4; count of bases not matched to a gene: 13. This CDR3 is 16 amino acids long. The CDR3 sequence: CASSQEGTGEVYGYTF. The CDR3 DNA reads as TGTGCCAGCAGTCAAGAGGGCACAGGGGAGGTCTATGGCTACACCTTC.

As DNA, the CDR3 is TGTGCCAGCAGCGGGGGGACAGGCCAGCCCACTGAAGCTTTCTTT. Translation: CASSGGTGQPTEAFF. The chain recombines TRBV28 with TRBJ1-1; 8 bases match TRBD1. From germline, CDR1 is MDHEN and CDR2 SYDVKM. The ends lost 6 bases at V and 4 bases at J; junction bases unmatched: 10. This CDR3 comprises 15 residues.

V and J are TRBV19 and TRBJ1-1, with D perhaps TRBD1 (5 bases). Trimming cost V 5 bases and J 3 bases, with 25 bases left between them. Germline CDR1 is LNHDA and CDR2 is SQIVND (reference sequence). The CDR3 runs 18 residues. CDR3 protein: CASSADFTGPPLYTEAFF. In DNA, the CDR3 is TGTGCCAGTAGTGCAGATTTCACAGGACCCCCTTTGTACACTGAAGCTTTCTTT.

This clone was detected a few times. V is TRBV11-2 and J is TRBJ2-1; tentative D call: TRBD2 (6 bases). This CDR3 comprises 14 residues. With 6 bases removed from V and 10 bases from J, the gap between germline ends came to 19 bases. Germline CDR1 reads SGHAT; CDR2 reads FQNNGV. The CDR3 DNA sequence: TGTGCCAGCAGGACAGCGGGCCCTTCAGGGGAGCAGTTCTTC. It is translated as CASRTAGPSGEQFF.

This chain uses TRBV3-1 (or the pseudogene TRBV3-2) with TRBJ2-2, with D tentatively TRBD1 (6 bases). Germline assignment: CDR1 LGHDT and CDR2 YNNKEL (reference sequence). V lost 4 bases to trimming and J lost 6 bases, with 15 bases between them. The CDR3 runs 15 residues. The CDR3 here is CASSPPSGDPGELFF. The CDR3 bases are TGTGCCAGCAGCCCCCCGTCAGGGGATCCCGGGGAGCTGTTTTTT.